Below, 27 T cell receptor beta chains from the same sample are listed, as sequenced in a study of Graves' ophthalmopathy and Graves' hyperthyroidism. RNA transcripts were the template, and TCR beta CDR3 regions were amplified from them. In the first round, RT-PCR was carried out with HTBI primers, and a multiplex PCR formed the second round. TCRdb passed the multiplex PCR reads through MiXCR, listing each CDR3 protein once. The table lists under 800,000 distinct CDR3 sequences, 20% to 25% of them singletons, with approximately 6.9% in the top ten. Source material: peripheral blood. Every receptor here comes from a woman aged 18-29 years with stable Graves' hyperthyroidism. Some clones in this sample may be carry-over from other donors' samples.

This clonotype was seen just once. This could be a read error, since a much larger clone is one nucleotide away. The V gene is TRBV12-3 or TRBV12-4, the J gene TRBJ1-5; TRBD1 might be the D (6 bases). This CDR3 is 15 amino acids long. The CDR3 DNA is TGTGCCATCAGTTTAGAAACAGGGTCCAATCAGCCCCAGCATTTT. Translating gives CAISLETGSNQPQHF.

This clonotype has ten or more counts. The V gene is TRBV6-1, the J gene TRBJ1-1; 9 nucleotides agree with TRBD1. CDR1 is MNHNS and CDR2 is SASEGT in the germline V gene. The CDR3 length is 13 residues. J lost 4 bases, V lost 11 bases, and 8 bases had no gene match. The CDR3, as DNA: TGTGCCGCCACGACAGGGGGAAGCACTGAAGCTTTCTTT. The encoded protein is CAATTGGSTEAFF.

This clonotype was seen repeatedly, ten times or more. The V and J genes are TRBV11-2 and TRBJ2-7; 9 bases match TRBD1. J lost 4 bases, V lost 4 bases, and 20 bases had no gene match. Germline V gene data show CDR1 as SGHAT and CDR2 as FQNNGV. CDR3 length: 19 amino acids. CDR3 nucleotides: TGTGCCAGCAGCTGGACAAGCTGGGCGGGACAGGGCTCACCTTACGAGCAGTACTTC. Protein product: CASSWTSWAGQGSPYEQYF.

The rearrangement uses TRBV12-3 or TRBV12-4 and TRBJ2-7; 8 bases map to TRBD2. J lost 0 bases, V lost 3 bases, and 4 bases had no gene match. The CDR3 consists of 15 residues. CDR3 amino acids: CASSFGGRHSYEQYF. As DNA, the CDR3 is TGTGCCAGCAGTTTTGGCGGGAGGCACTCCTACGAGCAGTACTTC.

The V and J genes are TRBV13 and TRBJ2-5; 13 nucleotides line up with TRBD2. CDR3 size: 18 residues. V was clipped by 5 bases and J by 2 bases; unmatched bases: 11. Germline V gene sequence: CDR1 PRHDT, CDR2 FYEKMQ (reference sequence). The CDR3 nucleotides are TGTGCCAGCAGCCGAAGACTAGCGGGGGGACCCTCACAAGAGACCCAGTACTTC. Protein product: CASSRRLAGGPSQETQYF.

This clonotype has only one observation. One end of the junction fails to match germline, which may point to a read error. The chain combines TRBV30 with TRBJ2-7, with D perhaps being TRBD1 or TRBD2 (6 bases each). Germline V gene sequence: CDR1 GTSNPN, CDR2 SVGIG (reference sequence). The CDR3 contains 12 residues. CDR3 nucleotide sequence: TGTGCTTGGAGGGGGGACGCCTACGAGCAGTACTTC. Its protein is CAWRGDAYEQYF. Based on the CDR3 plus reference TRBV30 and TRBJ2-7, the full variable domain is SQTIHQWPATLVQPVGSPLSLECTVEGTSNPNLYWYRQAAGRGLQLLFYSVGIGQISSEVPQNLSASRPQDRQFILSSKKLLLSDSGFYLCAWRGDAYEQYFGPGTRLTVT.

At least ten counts were recorded for this clonotype. The chain uses TRBV19 and TRBJ1-1; weak D call: TRBD1 (5 bases). The CDR3 is 14 residues long. Trimming took 7 bases from V and 0 from J, leaving 12 bases between them. Looked up from germline, CDR1 is LNHDA and CDR2 is SQIVND (reference sequence). CDR3 nucleotides: TGTGCCAGTATCGTTCGGGGACTGAACACTGAAGCTTTCTTT. It codes for CASIVRGLNTEAFF.

The sample holds many counts of this clonotype. The chain joins TRBV18 to TRBJ1-6; possible D gene TRBD1, 5 bases. The ends were cut back, 0 bases at V and 10 bases at J, with 10 bases in the middle. The V gene's germline CDR1 is KGHSH and CDR2 LQKENI. The CDR3 is made up of 14 amino acids. The CDR3 region has the DNA TGTGCCAGCTCACCACCGGGGGATGGGTCACCCCTCCACTTT. Its protein product is CASSPPGDGSPLHF.

This clonotype was detected many times. This chain connects TRBV5-1 to TRBJ2-5; D is possibly TRBD2 (5 bases). The V end was cut by 5 bases, the J end by 4 bases, with 12 bases between. The CDR3 runs to 13 residues. Germline V CDR1 and CDR2: SGHRS, YFSETQ. This CDR3 reads CASSSDLGETQYF. For the CDR3, the DNA is TGCGCCAGCAGTTCGGACTTGGGAGAGACCCAGTACTTC.

The chain uses TRBV4-1 and TRBJ2-7, with 8 bases matching TRBD2. Trimming removed 2 bases from V and 1 base from J; junction bases left unmatched: 10. The CDR3 extends over 17 amino acids. Germline V lookup: CDR1 MGHRA, CDR2 YSYEKL. Written as DNA, the CDR3 is TGCGCCAGCAGCCAAATTGATGGCGGGGGGCCATCCTACGAGCAGTACTTC. This translates into CASSQIDGGGPSYEQYF.

This chain joins TRBV20-1 and TRBJ1-5, with D possibly matching TRBD1 (5 bases). The CDR3 is 11 amino acids. In germline, CDR1 is DFQATT, CDR2 SNEGSKA (reference sequence). Trimming pared 5 bases from V and 5 bases from J, leaving 7 bases between. The CDR3: CSARDDQPQHF. In DNA, the CDR3 is TGCAGTGCTCGGGACGATCAGCCCCAGCATTTT.

This clonotype was seen ten or more times. The chain joins TRBV13 to TRBJ2-7; TRBD1 aligns across 7 bases. Germline V CDR1 and CDR2: PRHDT, FYEKMQ (reference sequence). The CDR3 length is 13 residues. Trimming took 2 bases from V and 5 from J; bases not matched to a gene: 3. The CDR3 loop reads CASSLSRGNEQYF. CDR3 DNA sequence: TGTGCCAGCAGCTTATCCAGGGGGAACGAGCAGTACTTC.

This chain joins TRBV5-1 and TRBJ2-7; 12 bases agree with TRBD2. CDR1 and CDR2 (germline): SGHRS, YFSETQ. CDR3 size: 17 residues. Losses at the gene ends were 0 bases for V and 1 base for J; bases not matched to a gene: 5. This CDR3 is CASSLAPTSGGSYEQYF. The CDR3 DNA is TGCGCCAGCAGCTTGGCCCCGACTAGCGGGGGTTCCTACGAGCAGTACTTC. Combining the CDR3 with reference TRBV5-1 and TRBJ2-7 gives the whole variable domain KAGVTQTPRYLIKTRGQQVTLSCSPISGHRSVSWYQQTPGQGLQFLFEYFSETQRNKGNFPGRFSGRQFSNSRSEMNVSTLELGDSALYLCASSLAPTSGGSYEQYFGPGTRLTVT.

This clonotype was recorded at least ten times. CDR3 DNA: TGTGCCAGCAGTTTAGCGCAGGGGCGAAACATTCAGTACTTC. Translation: CASSLAQGRNIQYF. The rearrangement uses TRBV12-3 or TRBV12-4 and TRBJ2-4, with D possibly matching TRBD1 (6 bases). There are 14 residues in the CDR3. Between the trimmed V and J ends, which lost 0 bases and 6 bases, there was a span of 9 bases.

In its sample, this clonotype was seen many times. CDR3 DNA: TGTGCCAGCAGTTCCCGAGAGGACAGGGGTCAGCCCCAGCATTTT. It codes for CASSSREDRGQPQHF. The V gene is TRBV6-5, the J gene TRBJ1-5; 9 bases match TRBD1. This CDR3 spans 15 amino acids. Germline CDR1 reads MNHEY; CDR2 reads SVGAGI. Trimming took 4 bases from V and 6 from J; bases not matched to a gene: 7.

As concerns this clonotype: The CDR3 ends on some other residue instead of the conserved phenylalanine or tryptophan, so this is likely a read error. The chain carries TRBV5-1 and TRBJ2-2; D not certain. This CDR3 has 14 residues. Between the trimmed V and J ends, which lost 7 bases and 0 bases, there was a span of 10 bases. Germline CDR1 and CDR2: SGHRS and YFSETQ. The CDR3 spells CASRDNANTGELFV. The CDR3 DNA follows: TGCGCCAGCCGAGACAACGCGAACACCGGGGAGCTGTTTGTT.

This clonotype was seen a few times. The rearrangement uses TRBV28 and TRBJ2-5, with 14 nucleotides matching TRBD2. The CDR3 totals 17 residues. Trimming cost V 5 bases and J 4 bases; bases outside gene matches: 9. Germline-derived CDR1 and CDR2 are MDHEN and SYDVKM. CDR3 coding DNA: TGTGCCAGCAGTGGACTAGCGGGGGGCCAGCGGGGAGAGACCCAGTACTTC. The encoded protein is CASSGLAGGQRGETQYF.

This clonotype has a count of ten or more. The V and J genes are TRBV19 and TRBJ1-5, with a tentative D call TRBD1 (6 bases). Deletions cut 1 base from V and 4 bases from J, with 17 bases between. The CDR3 totals 17 residues. Germline loops: CDR1 LNHDA, CDR2 SQIVND (reference sequence). This CDR3 reads CASSIAQGQGGNQPQHF. The CDR3 nucleotides are TGTGCCAGTAGTATAGCCCAGGGGCAGGGTGGGAATCAGCCCCAGCATTTT.

In this sample, this clonotype turned up many times. V usage is TRBV15 and J usage is TRBJ2-6; no firm D call. Germline V gives CDR1 LNHNV, CDR2 YYDKDF (reference sequence). Trimming removed 1 base at V and 0 bases at J, with 7 bases between. This CDR3 is 16 amino acids long. The chain's CDR3 is CATSRGLGSGANVLTF. CDR3 bases: TGTGCCACCAGCAGAGGATTGGGCTCTGGGGCCAACGTCCTGACTTTC.

This clonotype was seen ten or more times. The chain links TRBV12-3 or TRBV12-4 to TRBJ1-2; D might be TRBD1 (6 bases). CDR3 size: 15 residues. V gave up 2 bases and J gave up 2 bases, with 12 bases separating them. CDR3 DNA sequence: TGTGCCAGCAGTTTATTCCGCGACAGGAACTATGGCTACACCTTC. It encodes CASSLFRDRNYGYTF.

In its sample, this clonotype was seen many times. The rearrangement uses TRBV3-1 and TRBJ2-5, with D possibly called TRBD1 or TRBD2 (6 bases each). Germline V gives CDR1 LGHDT, CDR2 YNNKEL (reference sequence). There are 15 residues in the CDR3. V was cut by 0 bases and J by 2 bases, with 10 bases left in between. The CDR3 DNA sequence: TGTGCCAGCAGCCAAGATCCGGGGGCTCAAGAGACCCAGTACTTC. The encoded protein is CASSQDPGAQETQYF.

This clonotype was counted at least ten times. This chain uses TRBV9 with TRBJ1-1; 10 positions agree with TRBD1. CDR1 SGDLS and CDR2 YYNGEE come from the germline V gene. The trim removed 0 bases at V and 5 bases at J, leaving 7 bases unmatched. CDR3 size: 16 residues. In nucleotides, the CDR3 is TGTGCCAGCAGCGTAGACCCTGGACAGGGGGGGACTGAAGCTTTCTTT. Translation: CASSVDPGQGGTEAFF. Combining the CDR3 with reference TRBV9 and TRBJ1-1 gives the whole variable domain DSGVTQTPKHLITATGQRVTLRCSPRSGDLSVYWYQQSLDQGLQFLIQYYNGEERAKGNILERFSAQQFPDLHSELNLSSLELGDSALYFCASSVDPGQGGTEAFFGQGTRLTVV.

This clonotype was seen only a few times. V is TRBV11-1 and J is TRBJ2-5, with D perhaps matching TRBD1 or TRBD2 (7 bases each). V shed 3 bases and J shed 0 bases, with 17 bases lying between them. Germline CDR1 is SGHAT and CDR2 is FQDESV (reference sequence). There are 17 residues in the CDR3. The CDR3 protein is CASSFRGTILYQETQYF. The DNA of the CDR3 is TGTGCCAGCAGCTTCAGGGGGACTATTCTGTACCAAGAGACCCAGTACTTC.

This clonotype appeared many times. The chain links TRBV7-3 to TRBJ1-1; D gene unclear. V was pared by 6 bases and J by 5 bases, with 13 bases between. Germline CDR1 SGHTA, CDR2 FQGTGA. CDR3 length: 13 amino acids. In DNA, the CDR3 is TGTGCCAGCAGACAACCGGAAGGGACTGAAGCTTTCTTT. As protein: CASRQPEGTEAFF.

In this sample, this clonotype turned up many times. V is TRBV29-1 and J is TRBJ1-2; D may be TRBD1 (6 bases). In germline, CDR1 is SQVTM, CDR2 ANQGSEA. CDR3 length equals 11 residues. The CDR3 sequence: CGTAGVYGYTF. CDR3 in DNA: TGCGGAACGGCAGGGGTTTATGGCTACACCTTC. Drawing the rest from reference TRBV29-1 and TRBJ1-2, the complete variable domain is SAVISQKPSRDICQRGTSLTIQCQVDSQVTMMFWYRQQPGQSLTLIATANQGSEATYESGFVIDKFPISRPNLTFSTLTVSNMSPEDSSIYLCGTAGVYGYTFGSGTRLTVV.

This clonotype was counted between two and nine times. This sequence may be a read error, since a much larger clone differs from it by one base. The V call is TRBV5-6, the J call TRBJ2-7, with 9 nucleotides matching TRBD1. Germline-derived CDR1 and CDR2 are SGHDT and YYEEEE. V lost 5 bases and J lost 2; bases outside the gene matches: 5. The CDR3 length is 14 residues. The chain's CDR3 is CASRRTGEAYEQYF. DNA for the CDR3: TGTGCCAGCAGACGGACAGGGGAGGCCTACGAGCAGTACTTC. Together with reference TRBV5-6 and TRBJ2-7, the CDR3 gives the full variable domain: DAGVTQSPTHLIKTRGQQVTLRCSPKSGHDTVSWYQQALGQGPQFIFQYYEEEERQRGNFPDRFSGHQFPNYSSELNVNALLLGDSALYLCASRRTGEAYEQYFGPGTRLTVT.

The chain has TRBV2 and TRBJ2-7; 9 bases map to TRBD2. This CDR3 comprises 15 residues. Germline trimming cut 7 bases from V and 2 bases from J; bases unmatched to any gene: 9. CDR1 and CDR2 (germline): SNHLY, FYNNEI. In DNA, the CDR3 is TGTGCCAGCAAAAGGGGGACTAGCAGAACCTACGAGCAGTACTTC. This codes for CASKRGTSRTYEQYF.